These T cell receptor beta chains were read from a single sample in a study of shared clonotypes between healthy human individuals. Measured with immunoSEQ multiplex PCR; TCRdb has only the in-frame clones, and not every one. The table includes 2 million to 2.5 million clones, roughly 93% detected once. The sequencing sample was made of naive CD4+ T cells from PBMCs. These receptors all stem from a man aged 18 to 35 in good health. Some clones in this sample may be carry-over from other donors' samples. The CDR3 runs from the conserved cysteine through the conserved F or W. D genes are given only for firm matches. Expanded clones get a size class; other rows say once, few or many, or leave the size out.

TRBJ2-7 | NA | TRBV6-1 | NA | CASSEAGHREFF | TGTGCCAGCAGTGAAGCGGGCCACAGGGAATTCTTC
TRBJ2-2 | NA | TRBV7-9 | NA | CASSPITGELFF | TGTGCCAGCAGCCCCATCACCGGGGAGCTGTTTTTT
TRBJ1-1 | NA | TRBV18 | NA | CASSPLLNTEAFF | TGTGCCAGCTCACCCTTGTTGAACACTGAAGCTTTCTTT
TRBJ2-3 | TRBD1 | TRBV28 | NA | CASSKSPSRGRYVTDTQYF | TGTGCCAGCAGTAAATCCCCGAGCAGGGGGCGATATGTCACAGATACGCAGTATTTT
TRBJ2-7 | NA | TRBV29-1 | NA | CSVLYSSASYEQYF | TGCAGCGTTCTGTATTCTAGCGCGTCCTACGAGCAGTACTTC
TRBJ2-1 | NA | TRBV7-2 | NA | CASSLLVHEQFF | TGTGCCAGCAGCTTACTAGTGCACGAGCAGTTCTTC
TRBJ2-7 | TRBD1 | TRBV30 | NA | CAWKGGTGGPYEQYF | TGTGCCTGGAAAGGGGGGACAGGGGGCCCCTACGAGCAGTACTTC
TRBJ1-1 | NA | TRBV6-5 | NA | CASSYMGWTEAFF | TGTGCCAGCAGTTACATGGGGTGGACTGAAGCTTTCTTT
TRBJ1-1 | NA | TRBV7-9 | NA | CASSHLGVNTEAFF | TGTGCCAGCAGCCACCTTGGGGTGAACACTGAAGCTTTCTTT
TRBJ2-3 | NA | TRBV30 | NA | CASVTAISRDTQYF | TGTGCCTCCGTCACAGCCATCTCGAGGGATACGCAGTATTTT
TRBJ1-2 | NA | TRBV6-5 | once | CASSYNRIAKGYTF | TGTGCCAGCAGTTACAACAGGATAGCAAAAGGCTACACCTTC
TRBJ1-4 | NA | TRBV25-1 | NA | CASSEEGGVREKLFF | TGTGCCAGCAGTGAGGAGGGCGGCGTTCGGGAAAAACTGTTTTTT
TRBJ1-1 | NA | TRBV2 | once | CASRTENTEAFF | TGTGCCAGCCGGACGGAGAACACTGAAGCTTTCTTT
TRBJ2-7 | NA | TRBV6-1 | NA | CASSEDRGSYEQYF | TGTGCCAGCAGTGAAGATCGGGGCTCCTACGAGCAGTACTTC
TRBJ2-7 | NA | TRBV27 | NA | CASRISQGSAQSYEQYF | TGTGCCAGCAGGATCAGTCAGGGCTCGGCCCAATCCTACGAGCAGTACTTC
TRBJ2-7 | NA | TRBV25-1 | NA | CASSADSYEQYF | TGTGCCAGCAGTGCGGATAGTTACGAGCAGTACTTC
TRBJ2-1 | TRBD1 | TRBV9 | NA | CASSPRTGAYNEQFF | TGTGCCAGCAGCCCACGGACAGGGGCCTACAATGAGCAGTTCTTC
TRBJ1-2 | NA | TRBV28 | NA | CATHPRGGYTNYGYTF | TGTGCCACACACCCAAGGGGGGGCTACACTAACTATGGCTACACCTTC
TRBJ2-7 | NA | TRBV11-2 | NA | CASSLGLGDEQYF | TGTGCCAGCAGCTTAGGCCTAGGGGACGAGCAGTACTTC
TRBJ1-5 | TRBD1 | TRBV4-2 | NA | CASSQLDRGIQPQHF | TGTGCCAGCAGCCAACTAGACAGGGGGATTCAGCCCCAGCATTTT
TRBJ2-2 | NA | TRBV11-2 | NA | CASSLSWGSGELFF | TGTGCCAGCAGCTTATCCTGGGGGAGCGGGGAGCTGTTTTTT
TRBJ1-2 | TRBD1 | TRBV28 | NA | CASRAGTVANYGYTF | TGTGCCAGCAGGGCCGGGACAGTAGCTAACTATGGCTACACCTTC
TRBJ2-7 | NA | TRBV6-5 | NA | CASSSQAVSYEQYF | TGTGCCAGCAGTTCCCAGGCTGTTTCCTACGAGCAGTACTTC
TRBJ2-1 | NA | TRBV9 | NA | CASSATHVGLNEQFF | TGTGCCAGCAGCGCTACGCACGTCGGTTTGAATGAGCAGTTCTTC
TRBJ2-2 | NA | TRBV19 | NA | CASSTPGRNTGELFF | TGTGCCAGTAGTACCCCCGGGCGGAACACCGGGGAGCTGTTTTTT
TRBJ2-2 | NA | TRBV11-3 | NA | CASSSPGTGELFF | TGTGCCAGCAGCTCCCCTGGCACCGGGGAGCTGTTTTTT
TRBJ2-5 | NA | TRBV28 | NA | CASRSPQETQYF | TGTGCCAGCAGGAGCCCTCAAGAGACCCAGTACTTC
TRBJ1-2 | NA | TRBV18 | NA | CASSPSPGEYGYTF | TGTGCCAGCTCACCAAGTCCAGGGGAGTATGGCTACACCTTC
TRBJ2-2 | TRBD1 | TRBV5-1 | NA | CASRRQGEPSTGELFF | TGCGCCAGCAGACGACAGGGGGAACCTTCCACCGGGGAGCTGTTTTTT
TRBJ1-1 | NA | TRBV6-5 | NA | CASSYDWGNTEAFF | TGTGCCAGCAGTTACGATTGGGGAAACACTGAAGCTTTCTTT
TRBJ2-2 | TRBD2 | TRBV5-4 | NA | CASSLAGGGRHTGELFF | TGTGCCAGCAGCTTGGCGGGGGGAGGGCGACACACCGGGGAGCTGTTTTTT
TRBJ2-1 | TRBD2 | TRBV28 | NA | CASSPSGRAGNEQFF | TGTGCCAGCAGTCCCAGCGGGAGGGCCGGCAATGAGCAGTTCTTC
TRBJ1-3 | NA | TRBV18 | NA | CASSPPMTNRNTIYF | TGTGCCAGCTCACCACCGATGACAAACCGAAACACCATATATTTT
TRBJ1-5 | TRBD1 | TRBV5-5 | NA | CASRRGQVDQPQHF | TGTGCCAGCAGGCGAGGACAGGTAGATCAGCCCCAGCATTTT
TRBJ2-5 | TRBD1 | TRBV28 | NA | CASSDPGRGPETQYF | TGTGCCAGCAGTGACCCCGGCAGGGGGCCGGAGACCCAGTACTTC
TRBJ1-1 | NA | TRBV5-4 | NA | CASSLPGTRYTEAFF | TGTGCCAGCAGCTTACCCGGGACCCGGTACACTGAAGCTTTCTTT
TRBJ2-1 | TRBD2 | TRBV27 | NA | CASGPQGTSYYNEQFF | TGTGCCAGCGGACCCCAAGGGACTAGTTATTACAATGAGCAGTTCTTC
TRBJ2-7 | NA | TRBV11-2 | NA | CASSLDLTPPLGEQYF | TGTGCCAGCAGCTTAGATCTAACCCCCCCCCTTGGCGAGCAGTACTTC
TRBJ2-3 | NA | TRBV29-1 | NA | CSEVGGGTDTQYF | TGCAGCGAGGTAGGAGGAGGCACAGATACGCAGTATTTT
TRBJ2-7 | NA | TRBV15 | NA | CATSIRTEQYF | TGTGCCACCAGCATCCGAACCGAGCAGTACTTC
TRBJ2-5 | NA | TRBV7-9 | NA | CASSRREIWQETQYF | TGTGCCAGCAGCCGCAGGGAGATCTGGCAAGAGACCCAGTACTTC